The 12 T cell receptor beta chains given below trace back to one sample, sequenced in a study of regulatory T cells in long-lasting Graves disease. Regarding time point: newly diagnosed GD, antithyroid drugs for less than 3 months. Extracted PBMC RNA gave rise to the TCR library. The TCR beta library used iRepertoire HTBI primers with Arm-PCR amplification of CDR3. Each CDR3 protein is one row after TCRdb ran MiXCR on the multiplex PCR reads. Of about 440,000 distinct CDR3 sequences in the sample, about a sixth were seen once. These sequences were also reported in another study, on T cells in Graves' hyperthyroidism and ophthalmopathy.

The specimen comprised peripheral blood mononuclear cells (PBMCs), sampled at new diagnosis, from a patient treated with antithyroid drugs. The receptors shown here come from a young woman with Graves disease.

This clonotype was found many times. The CDR3 bases are TGTGCCAGCAGCTTAGGGGTACAGAACCTAAACACTGAAGCTTTCTTT. It specifies CASSLGVQNLNTEAFF. This sequence joins TRBV11-3 and TRBJ1-1; D unresolved. V was shortened by 1 base and J by 2 bases, with 14 bases between the two germline ends. The CDR3 has 16 residues. Germline-derived CDR1 and CDR2 are SGHNT and YENEEA.

There are many counts of this clonotype. This sequence joins TRBV11-2 and TRBJ2-1; D may be TRBD1 or TRBD2 (5 bases each). V shed 6 bases and J shed 9 bases, with 15 bases lying between them. Germline V gene data show CDR1 as SGHAT and CDR2 as FQNNGV. The CDR3 has 13 amino acids. The CDR3 DNA reads as TGTGCCAGCAGTCTGGGGGTAGAGGGTGAGCAGTTCTTC. Translated: CASSLGVEGEQFF.

The chain joins TRBV27 to TRBJ2-3; tentatively, D is TRBD1 (5 bases). Germline V gives CDR1 MNHEY, CDR2 SMNVEV (reference sequence). With 7 bases removed from V and 1 base from J, the gap between germline ends came to 15 bases. The CDR3 is 15 amino acids. For the CDR3, the DNA is TGTGCCAGCAACCCGACAGCTATAGGCACAGATACGCAGTATTTT. Its translation is CASNPTAIGTDTQYF.

This clonotype came up a few times. A much bigger clone sits one base away, suggesting this may be a read error. V gene TRBV28 combines with J gene TRBJ2-1, with TRBD2 matching over 8 bases. CDR1 and CDR2 from the germline V gene are MDHEN and SYDVKM. The CDR3 loop spans 14 amino acids. V was pared by 10 bases and J by 8 bases, with 13 bases of the junction left unmatched. The CDR3 here is CAITPGGRSDEQFF. In nucleotides, the CDR3 is TGTGCCATCACCCCGGGCGGGAGGTCCGATGAGCAGTTCTTC.

This clonotype was observed at least ten times. This chain uses TRBV27 with TRBJ2-1; D remains unclear. Germline V gives CDR1 MNHEY, CDR2 SMNVEV (reference sequence). Trimming took 5 bases from V and 7 from J, leaving 15 bases between them. CDR3 size: 14 residues. CDR3 amino acids: CASSNNPLRNEQFF. The CDR3 region has the DNA TGTGCCAGCAGTAATAACCCCCTGAGGAATGAGCAGTTCTTC.

The CDR3 bases are TGTGCCCGACCTACCCGGGCAGTCAATCAGCCCCAGCATTTT. Amino acids: CARPTRAVNQPQHF. This chain links TRBV2 with TRBJ1-5, with no clear D. CDR1 is SNHLY and CDR2 is FYNNEI in the germline V gene. V was pared by 11 bases and J by 3 bases, with 17 bases between. The CDR3 is 14 amino acids.

Only a few counts were recorded for this clonotype. This sequence joins TRBV5-1 and TRBJ2-7; the match to TRBD2 covers 8 bases. This CDR3 comprises 14 residues. V gave up 3 bases and J gave up 5 bases; unmatched junction bases: 7. Germline V gene sequence: CDR1 SGHRS, CDR2 YFSETQ. This CDR3 is CASSSGLAANEQYF. The CDR3 DNA reads as TGCGCCAGCAGCTCTGGACTAGCAGCCAACGAGCAGTACTTC.

In this sample, this clonotype turned up many times. CDR3 nucleotides: TGCGCCAGCAGTGAGTCGTTATGGACGGGAGGGCCCACTGAGCAGTTCTTC. Translated, it gives CASSESLWTGGPTEQFF. The rearrangement joins TRBV10-1 to TRBJ2-1; 8 positions match TRBD2. J was trimmed by 9 bases and V by 0 bases; bases with no gene match: 13. The CDR3 totals 17 residues. CDR1 is WNHNN and CDR2 is SYGVQD in the germline V gene (reference sequence).

This clonotype was detected a few times. The chain couples TRBV27 to TRBJ2-2; no clear D. The CDR3 has 14 amino acids. From germline, CDR1 is MNHEY and CDR2 SMNVEV (reference sequence). V dropped 6 bases and J dropped 2 bases, with 10 bases sitting between them. The CDR3 reads CASRRQSNTGELFF. In nucleotides, the CDR3 is TGTGCCAGCAGGCGGCAGTCAAACACCGGGGAGCTGTTTTTT.

In this sample, this clonotype turned up many times. The chain links TRBV27 to TRBJ2-5; tentative D call: TRBD2 (6 bases). There are 14 residues in the CDR3. Trimming cost V 10 bases and J 2 bases, with 17 bases left between them. The germline V gene encodes CDR1 MNHEY and CDR2 SMNVEV (reference sequence). The CDR3 nucleotides read TGTGCCACCGCTGTGGGCCGGGAGCAAGAGACCCAGTACTTC. As protein: CATAVGREQETQYF.

The J gene is TRBJ1-2, the V gene TRBV10-3; the D is unclear. V was cut by 3 bases and J by 14 bases, with 16 bases left in between. CDR1 ENHRY and CDR2 SYGVKD come from the germline V gene. This CDR3 region has 12 residues. CDR3 residues: CAISDPTTRETF. The CDR3 DNA is TGTGCCATCAGTGACCCAACTACCCGGGAAACCTTC.

This chain joins TRBV27 and TRBJ2-3, with D hard to call. Germline V CDR1 and CDR2: MNHEY, SMNVEV (reference sequence). This CDR3 is built from 14 residues. The ends were cut back, 5 bases at V and 1 base at J, with 10 bases in the middle. The CDR3 loop is CASSPQGRTDTQYF. The CDR3 DNA reads as TGTGCCAGCAGTCCCCAAGGTCGCACAGATACGCAGTATTTT.